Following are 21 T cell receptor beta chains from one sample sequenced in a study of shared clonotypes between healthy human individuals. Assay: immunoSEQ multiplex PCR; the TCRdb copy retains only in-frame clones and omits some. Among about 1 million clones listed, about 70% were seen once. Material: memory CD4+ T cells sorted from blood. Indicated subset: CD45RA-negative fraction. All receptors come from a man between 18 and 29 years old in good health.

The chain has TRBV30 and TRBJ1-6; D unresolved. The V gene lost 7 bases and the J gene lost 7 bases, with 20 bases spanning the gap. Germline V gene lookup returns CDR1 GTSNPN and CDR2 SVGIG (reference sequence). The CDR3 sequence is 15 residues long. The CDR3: CASSKEGLGNSPLHF. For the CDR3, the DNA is TGTGCCTCTAGTAAAGAGGGATTGGGCAATTCACCCCTCCACTTT.

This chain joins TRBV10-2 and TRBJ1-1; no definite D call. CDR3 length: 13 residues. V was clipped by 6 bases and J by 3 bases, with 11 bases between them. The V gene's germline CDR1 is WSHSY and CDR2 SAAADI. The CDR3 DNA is TGCGCCAGCAGACGAGGCGGGGACACTGAAGCTTTCTTT. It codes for CASRRGGDTEAFF.

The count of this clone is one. The CDR3 loop is CASSAGTSRYNEQFF. The CDR3 nucleotides are TGTGCCAGCAGCGCTGGGACTAGTAGGTACAATGAGCAGTTCTTC. The chain employs TRBV11-2 and TRBJ2-1; 8 positions agree with TRBD2. Per the germline V gene, CDR1 is SGHAT and CDR2 is FQNNGV. With 5 bases clipped from V and 4 bases from J, the junction kept 7 bases outside the gene matches. There are 15 residues in the CDR3.

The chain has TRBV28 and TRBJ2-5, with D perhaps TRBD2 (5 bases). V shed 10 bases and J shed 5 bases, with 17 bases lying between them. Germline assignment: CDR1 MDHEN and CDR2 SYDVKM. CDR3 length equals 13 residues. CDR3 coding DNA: TGTGCCACCGGGATTAATAGGTGGGAGACCCAGTACTTC. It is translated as CATGINRWETQYF.

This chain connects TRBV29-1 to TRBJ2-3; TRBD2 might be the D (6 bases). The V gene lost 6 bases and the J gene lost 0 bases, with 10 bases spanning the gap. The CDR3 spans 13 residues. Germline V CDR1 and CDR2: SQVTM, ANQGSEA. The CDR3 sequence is CSVFSGSTDTQYF. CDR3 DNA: TGCAGCGTCTTTAGCGGTAGCACAGATACGCAGTATTTT.

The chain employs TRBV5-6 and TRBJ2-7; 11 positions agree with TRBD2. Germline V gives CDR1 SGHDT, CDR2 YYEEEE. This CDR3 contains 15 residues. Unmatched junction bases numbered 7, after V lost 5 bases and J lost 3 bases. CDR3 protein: CASSTPGTSGYEQYF. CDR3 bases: TGTGCCAGCAGTACTCCCGGGACTAGCGGCTACGAGCAGTACTTC.

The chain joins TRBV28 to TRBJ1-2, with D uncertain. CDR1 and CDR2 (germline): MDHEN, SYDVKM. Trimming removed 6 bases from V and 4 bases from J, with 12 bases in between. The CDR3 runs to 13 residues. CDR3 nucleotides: TGTGCCAGCAGGGACTCCGGGTCCTATGGCTACACCTTC. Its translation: CASRDSGSYGYTF.

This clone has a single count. DNA of the CDR3: TGTGCCAGCTCACTACAGGTCCATGAGCAGTTCTTC. Translating it yields CASSLQVHEQFF. V usage is TRBV18 and J usage is TRBJ2-1, with D tentatively TRBD1 (5 bases). Germline V gene sequence: CDR1 KGHSH, CDR2 LQKENI. The CDR3 is 12 amino acids. V lost 4 bases and J lost 8, with 9 bases in between.

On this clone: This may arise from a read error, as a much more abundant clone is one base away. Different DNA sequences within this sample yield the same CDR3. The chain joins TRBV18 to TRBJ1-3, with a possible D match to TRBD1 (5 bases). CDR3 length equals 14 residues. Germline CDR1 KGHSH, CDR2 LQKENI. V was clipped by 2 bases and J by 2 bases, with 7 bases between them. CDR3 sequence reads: CASSPGAAGNTIYF. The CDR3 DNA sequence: TGTGCCAGCTCACCAGGGGCTGCTGGAAACACCATATATTTT.

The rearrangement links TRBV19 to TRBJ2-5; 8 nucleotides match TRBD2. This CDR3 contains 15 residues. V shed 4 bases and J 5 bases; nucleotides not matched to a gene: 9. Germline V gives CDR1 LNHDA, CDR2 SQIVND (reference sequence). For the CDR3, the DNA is TGTGCCAGTAGTACCTCGAAGGCTAGCGGGGAGACCCAGTACTTC. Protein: CASSTSKASGETQYF.

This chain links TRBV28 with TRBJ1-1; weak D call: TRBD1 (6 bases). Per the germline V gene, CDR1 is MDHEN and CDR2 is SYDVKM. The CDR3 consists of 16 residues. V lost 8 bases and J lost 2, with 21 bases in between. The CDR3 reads CASPSSGGQLNTEAFF. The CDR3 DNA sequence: TGTGCCAGCCCTTCCAGTGGGGGGCAGCTAAACACTGAAGCTTTCTTT.

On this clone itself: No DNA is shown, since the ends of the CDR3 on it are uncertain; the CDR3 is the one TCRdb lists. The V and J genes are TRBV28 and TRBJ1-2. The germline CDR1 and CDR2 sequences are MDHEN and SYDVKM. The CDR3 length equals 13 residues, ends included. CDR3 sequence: CASSTSGFDGYTF.

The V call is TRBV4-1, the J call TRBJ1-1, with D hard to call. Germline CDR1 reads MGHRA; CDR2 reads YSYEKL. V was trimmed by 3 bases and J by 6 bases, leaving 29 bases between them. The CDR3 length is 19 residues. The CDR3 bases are TGCGCCAGCAGCCAGACCGGCCGCCGGGGTACCCCTATCGTTGCTGAAGCTTTCTTT. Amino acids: CASSQTGRRGTPIVAEAFF.

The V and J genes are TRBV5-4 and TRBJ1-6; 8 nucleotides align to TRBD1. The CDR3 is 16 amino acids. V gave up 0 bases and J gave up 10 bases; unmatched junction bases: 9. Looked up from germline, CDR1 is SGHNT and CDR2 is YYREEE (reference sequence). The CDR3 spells CASSLDSDRVHSPLHF. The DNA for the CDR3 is TGTGCCAGCAGCTTGGATTCGGACAGGGTACACTCACCCCTCCACTTT. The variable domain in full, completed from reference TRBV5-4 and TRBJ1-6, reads ETGVTQSPTHLIKTRGQQVTLRCSSQSGHNTVSWYQQALGQGPQFIFQYYREEENGRGNFPPRFSGLQFPNYSSELNVNALELDDSALYLCASSLDSDRVHSPLHFGNGTRLTVT.

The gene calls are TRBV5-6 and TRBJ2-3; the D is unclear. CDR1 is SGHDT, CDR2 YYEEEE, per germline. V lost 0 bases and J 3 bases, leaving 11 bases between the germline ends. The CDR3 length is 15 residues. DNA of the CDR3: TGTGCCAGCAGCTTGGCCGTCGGTCAAACAGATACGCAGTATTTT. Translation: CASSLAVGQTDTQYF.

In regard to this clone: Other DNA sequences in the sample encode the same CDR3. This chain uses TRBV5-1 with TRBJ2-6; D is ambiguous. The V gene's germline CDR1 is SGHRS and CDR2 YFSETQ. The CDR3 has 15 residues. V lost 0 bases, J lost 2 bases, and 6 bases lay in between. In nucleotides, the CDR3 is TGCGCCAGCAGCTTGGGGGGTGCTGGGGCCAACGTCCTGACTTTC. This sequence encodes CASSLGGAGANVLTF.

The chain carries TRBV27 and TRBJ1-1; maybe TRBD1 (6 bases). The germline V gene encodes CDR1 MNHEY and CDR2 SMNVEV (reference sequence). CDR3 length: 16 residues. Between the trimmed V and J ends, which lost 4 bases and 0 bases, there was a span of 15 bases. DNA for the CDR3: TGTGCCAGCAGTTCCCTCGGGGGGCGCGTGAACACTGAAGCTTTCTTT. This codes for CASSSLGGRVNTEAFF.

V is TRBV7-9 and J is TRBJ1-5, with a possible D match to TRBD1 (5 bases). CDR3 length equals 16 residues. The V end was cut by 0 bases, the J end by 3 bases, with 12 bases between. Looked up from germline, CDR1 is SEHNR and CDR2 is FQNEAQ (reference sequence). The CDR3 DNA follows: TGTGCCAGCAGCTTAGCCAGGGTAGGAGACAATCAGCCCCAGCATTTT. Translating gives CASSLARVGDNQPQHF.

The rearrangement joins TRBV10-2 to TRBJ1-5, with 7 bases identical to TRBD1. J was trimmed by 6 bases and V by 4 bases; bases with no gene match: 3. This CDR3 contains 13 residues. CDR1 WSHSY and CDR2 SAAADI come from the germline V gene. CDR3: CASSVRGGQPQHF. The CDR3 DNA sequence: TGCGCCAGCAGTGTCAGGGGGGGTCAGCCCCAGCATTTT.

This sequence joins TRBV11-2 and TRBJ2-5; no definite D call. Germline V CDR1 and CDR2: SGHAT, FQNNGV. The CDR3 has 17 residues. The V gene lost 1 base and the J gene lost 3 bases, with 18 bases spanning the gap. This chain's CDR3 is CASSLVLVPSGEETQYF. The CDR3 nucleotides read TGTGCCAGCAGCTTAGTGTTGGTCCCCTCTGGTGAAGAGACCCAGTACTTC.

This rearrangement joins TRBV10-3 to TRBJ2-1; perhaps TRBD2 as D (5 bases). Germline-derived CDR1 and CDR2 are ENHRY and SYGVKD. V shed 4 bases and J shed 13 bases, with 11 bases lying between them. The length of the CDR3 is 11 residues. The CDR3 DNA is TGTGCCATCAGTGTAGGCGGGTCCCAGTTCTTC. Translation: CAISVGGSQFF.